This T cell receptor beta chain is from a study of T cell responses to AZD1222 COVID-19 vaccine. Method: immunoSEQ multiplex PCR; TCRdb's copy keeps in-frame clones and lacks some. The profile shows 150,000 to 200,000 clones, around 90% of them singletons. V dropped 6 bases and J dropped 6 bases, with 15 bases sitting between them. CDR3 length: 13 residues. This receptor was obtained from an adult who received the AZD1222 COVID-19 vaccine. This material consisted of peripheral blood, taken 28 days after the second AZD1222 dose. The chain recombines TRBV12-3 or TRBV12-4 with TRBJ2-7, with no clear D. CDR3 DNA: TGTGCCAGCAGCCCCGGGCTCCCCGGCGAGCAGTACTTC. Protein sequence: CASSPGLPGEQYF.